Below are 19 T cell receptor beta chains sequenced from a single sample in a study of tumor-infiltrating lymphocytes in primary liver carcinoma. In addition to blood RNA drawn from unsorted whole blood, germline DNA was extracted. The template, approximately 500 ng total RNA, yielded TCR beta cDNA made with a constant-region primer. A slightly modified ARM-PCR protocol with three nested multiplex PCR rounds produced these TCR beta libraries. PCR rounds one and two used TRBV1-TRBV30 forward primers with a C-beta reverse primer for approximately 11 cycles each. Each CDR3 protein gets one entry after TCRdb re-called the multiplex PCR reads with MiXCR. The sample records 300,000 to 400,000 distinct CDR3 sequences, 65% being singletons. The sequencing input was peripheral blood. These receptors were obtained from a man between 40 and 49 years old with primary liver carcinoma and hepatitis B virus infection.

This clonotype was seen just once. This may come from a read error, since a much larger clone is one base off. CDR3 in amino acids: CASSFAALAGEHKGWQETQYF. Written as DNA, the CDR3 is TGCGCCAGCAGCTTTGCAGCTCTAGCGGGAGAGCATAAAGGGTGGCAAGAGACCCAGTACTTC. This chain joins TRBV5-1 and TRBJ2-5; TRBD2 matches 10 bases. The CDR3 sequence is 21 residues long. Germline loops: CDR1 SGHRS, CDR2 YFSETQ. The J segment lost 2 bases and the V segment lost 2 bases, leaving 21 bases of the junction unmatched.

This clonotype was picked up a small number of times. This chain joins TRBV6-5 and TRBJ2-7, with D perhaps matching TRBD1 (6 bases). The length of the CDR3 is 15 residues. Trimming left V 0 bases short and J 3 bases short, with 12 bases between. Germline V gives CDR1 MNHEY, CDR2 SVGAGI. The CDR3 region has the DNA TGTGCCAGCAGTTACTCGGGGGCCAGGGTCTACGAGCAGTACTTC. As protein: CASSYSGARVYEQYF.

Details on this clonotype: A much larger clone differs by one base, so this may be a read error. This chain uses TRBV6-1 with TRBJ1-5, with 7 bases matching TRBD1. Germline V gene data show CDR1 as MNHNS and CDR2 as SASEGT. The CDR3 sequence is 15 residues long. The CDR3, as DNA: TGTGCCAGAAGTGTAGACAGGGAACCCAATCAGCCCCAGCATTTT. Its protein is CARSVDREPNQPQHF.

The chain uses TRBV11-2 and TRBJ2-7, with D unclear. Trimming pared 5 bases from V and 10 bases from J, leaving 21 bases between. Germline V gene data show CDR1 as SGHAT and CDR2 as FQNNGV. The CDR3 consists of 14 residues. The CDR3 DNA reads as TGTGCCAGCAGCCCAGACCCTCACGGGTACGGACAGTACTTC. Translating gives CASSPDPHGYGQYF.

V is TRBV28 and J is TRBJ1-4; D uncertain. Trimming removed 3 bases from V and 8 bases from J, with 19 bases in between. The CDR3 sequence is 16 residues long. Per germline, CDR1 MDHEN and CDR2 SYDVKM. The chain's CDR3 is CASSLSLGFEEEKLFF. In nucleotides, the CDR3 is TGTGCCAGCAGTTTGAGTTTGGGGTTCGAGGAAGAAAAACTGTTTTTT.

This clonotype was seen many times. This chain connects TRBV4-1 to TRBJ2-3, with D maybe TRBD2 (5 bases). The germline V gene encodes CDR1 MGHRA and CDR2 YSYEKL. Trimming shortened V by 1 base and J by 0 bases, and 11 bases separated the two germline ends. This CDR3 region has 16 residues. CDR3: CASSQGGLRSTDTQYF. CDR3 in DNA: TGCGCCAGCAGCCAAGGCGGGTTACGAAGCACAGATACGCAGTATTTT.

This clonotype was found a few times. A clone one base away is much larger, so this may be a read error. Here the CDR3 DNA reads TGTGCCTGCAGTCCACAGGGGCCGTACCAAGAGACCCAGTACTTC. Its translation is CACSPQGPYQETQYF. V is TRBV6-2 or TRBV6-3 and J is TRBJ2-5, with 7 bases fitting TRBD1. Germline V gene lookup returns CDR1 MNHEY and CDR2 SVGEGT. CDR3 length: 15 residues.

Details on this clonotype: Relative to the germline gene, one junction end is altered; a read error may explain this. The chain links TRBV12-3 or TRBV12-4 to TRBJ1-2; D not certain. This CDR3 comprises 17 residues. The CDR3 spells CANSLDPGWAFTYGYTF. CDR3 coding DNA: TGTGCCAACAGTTTAGATCCGGGATGGGCCTTTACTTACGGCTACACCTTC.

A remark on this clonotype: Being one base from a much bigger clone, this may be a read error. The conserved final phenylalanine or tryptophan is absent from the CDR3, which likely points to a read error. The genes are TRBV12-3 or TRBV12-4 and TRBJ1-5; no reliable D call. V lost 7 bases to trimming and J lost 2 bases, with 12 bases between them. The CDR3 loop spans 14 amino acids. The CDR3, as DNA: TGTGCCAGCACGACGAATTCGGGCAATCAGCCCCAGCATATT. Translated: CASTTNSGNQPQHI.

This clonotype occurred many times. The chain uses TRBV12-3 or TRBV12-4 and TRBJ2-7; no clear D. CDR3 length equals 12 residues. The V end lost 3 bases, the J end lost 7 bases, and 10 bases lay between the germline ends. The CDR3 region has the DNA TGTGCCAGCAGTTTTTGGGCTGGGGAGCAGTACTTC. Translation: CASSFWAGEQYF.

Concerning this clonotype: An end of the junction differs from the germline gene, which may be a read error. The chain has TRBV11-2 and TRBJ2-3; possibly TRBD2 for D (6 bases). The germline CDR1 and CDR2 sequences are SGHAT and FQNNGV. The CDR3 sequence is 13 residues long. The CDR3 reads CASSLSGFDTEYF. The DNA of the CDR3 is TGTGCCAGCAGCCTGAGCGGGTTTGATACGGAGTATTTT.

This chain connects TRBV7-9 to TRBJ2-1, with 14 bases lining up with TRBD2. Germline CDR1 reads SEHNR; CDR2 reads FQNEAQ (reference sequence). The junction had 7 bases not matched to a gene; V was cut back by 7 bases and J by 2 bases. The CDR3 spans 17 residues. CDR3 residues: CASKGTSGRMPYNEQFF. In DNA form, the CDR3 reads TGTGCCAGCAAGGGGACTAGCGGGAGAATGCCCTACAATGAGCAGTTCTTC.

The genes are TRBV11-2 and TRBJ1-2; D may be TRBD1 (6 bases). There are 15 residues in the CDR3. Looked up from germline, CDR1 is SGHAT and CDR2 is FQNNGV. V lost 5 bases and J lost 8, with 21 bases in between. As DNA, the CDR3 is TGTGCCAGCAGCCCTAGTGGGACAAGGTCAGAGGGCTACACCTTC. It codes for CASSPSGTRSEGYTF.

The CDR3 loop is CASSLGPGHGYEQYF. The CDR3 coding sequence is TGTGCCAGCAGCTTAGGCCCGGGACATGGCTACGAGCAGTACTTC. The chain employs TRBV7-9 and TRBJ2-7; TRBD1 might be the D (6 bases). The germline gives CDR1 SEHNR, CDR2 FQNEAQ (reference sequence). V shed 1 base and J shed 3 bases, with 13 bases lying between them. The CDR3 extends over 15 amino acids.

Details on this clonotype: This sequence may be a read error, since a much larger clone differs from it by one base. The gene calls are TRBV6-1 and TRBJ1-2; 8 nucleotides line up with TRBD1. Germline CDR1 and CDR2: MNHNS and SASEGT. CDR3 length: 14 amino acids. V lost 7 bases, J lost 6 bases, and 10 bases stayed unmatched. The CDR3 bases are TGTGCCAGCATGGGGGGACAGGAGGTAAATGGCTACACCTTC. It yields the protein CASMGGQEVNGYTF.

Notes on this clonotype: Relative to the germline gene, one junction end is altered; a read error may explain this. This sequence joins TRBV4-3 and TRBJ1-1, with TRBD1 matching 9 bases. Germline V lookup: CDR1 LGHNA, CDR2 YSLEER. The CDR3 length is 16 residues. CDR3 DNA: TGCGCCAGCAGCCAATTCCCACAGGGGGCCGGTACTGGAGCTTTCTTT. Translated, it gives CASSQFPQGAGTGAFF.

In this sample, this clonotype turned up a few times. A much larger clone sits a single nucleotide away, making a read error possible. The chain is built from TRBV4-3 and TRBJ2-7; 8 nucleotides align to TRBD1. Germline loops: CDR1 LGHNA, CDR2 YSLEER. Trimming removed 4 bases from V and 3 bases from J; junction bases left unmatched: 5. The length of the CDR3 is 14 residues. The CDR3 spells CASSRGQGVYEQYF. The DNA for the CDR3 is TGCGCCAGCAGCCGAGGACAGGGTGTCTACGAGCAGTACTTC.

Only one count was recorded for this clonotype. The junction differs from germline at one of its ends, possibly a read error. The chain uses TRBV4-3 and TRBJ2-1; 9 nucleotides line up with TRBD1. There are 15 residues in the CDR3. The germline CDR1 and CDR2 sequences are LGHNA and YSLEER. CDR3 region: CTSSRWDRDVNEQFF. CDR3 DNA: TGCACCAGCAGCAGGTGGGACAGGGATGTCAATGAGCAGTTCTTC.

Details on this clonotype: A much larger clone differs from this one at a single base, so this may be a read error. V and J are TRBV6-1 and TRBJ1-2; 9 nucleotides line up with TRBD1. This CDR3 region has 15 residues. Germline CDR1 and CDR2: MNHNS and SASEGT. This CDR3 reads CASSGGQGMNCGYTF. The DNA of the CDR3 is TGTGCCAGCAGTGGAGGACAGGGGATGAACTGTGGCTACACCTTC.